The clone carrying this T cell receptor beta chain was recorded once. The data stem from a study of neoadjuvant anti-PD-1 for oral cavity cancer. Germline values: CDR1 KGHSH, CDR2 LQKENI. V shed 3 bases and J 8 bases; nucleotides not matched to a gene: 15. CDR3 length: 17 residues. Time point of the sample: after neoadjuvant nivolumab, at surgical resection. The patients had HPV-negative, locally advanced oral cavity squamous cell carcinoma. Produced via immunoSEQ multiplex PCR; TCRdb's table is partial and in-frame only. The data show roughly 5,800 clones, with 50% to 65% seen just once and roughly 7.1% held by the top ten.

The chain joins TRBV18 to TRBJ2-4; 8 bases map to TRBD2. This receptor was obtained from a person aged 40 to 85 with oral cavity squamous cell carcinoma. Here the sequenced sample was tumor tissue, taken after nivolumab (anti-PD-1) treatment. The CDR3 sequence: CASSPTRAATGGDIQYF. The CDR3 bases are TGTGCCAGCTCACCGACGCGGGCGGCAACCGGGGGGGACATTCAGTACTTC.